Presented here are 22 T cell receptor beta chains from one specimen sequenced in a study of neurological immune-mediated disorders. In TCRdb, the 5' RACE reads were re-called with MiXCR into one record per CDR3 protein. The sample includes 85,000 to 100,000 distinct CDR3 sequences, around 3.3% seen only once; the top ten take 5.5% to 6.5%. Sequencing was done on a sample of PBMCs. Receptor source: a young woman with multiple sclerosis.

This clonotype was recorded at least ten times. V is TRBV7-2 and J is TRBJ2-3; 8 bases line up with TRBD2. Germline trimming cut 4 bases from V and 0 bases from J; bases unmatched to any gene: 6. The germline CDR1 and CDR2 sequences are SGHTA and FQGNSA. The length of the CDR3 is 16 residues. CDR3 protein: CASSSIAGPSTDTQYF. The CDR3 bases are TGTGCCAGCAGCTCAATAGCGGGGCCCAGCACAGATACGCAGTATTTT.

The table lists this clonotype with many counts. The gene calls are TRBV9 and TRBJ1-2; 12 nucleotides agree with TRBD1. This CDR3 has 16 residues. From germline, CDR1 is SGDLS and CDR2 YYNGEE. V shed 4 bases, J shed 6 bases, and the junction held 10 bases outside the gene matches. CDR3 residues: CASSSHAGTGGDGYTF. The CDR3 nucleotides are TGTGCCAGCAGCAGCCACGCCGGGACAGGGGGCGATGGCTACACCTTC.

This clonotype was seen at least ten times. The chain has TRBV9 and TRBJ2-3; 7 nucleotides match TRBD1. The germline V gene has CDR1 SGDLS and CDR2 YYNGEE. V lost 3 bases and J lost 0; bases outside the gene matches: 4. The CDR3 has 15 amino acids. CDR3 sequence: CASSASQGSTDTQYF. The CDR3 DNA reads as TGTGCCAGCAGCGCCTCACAGGGGAGCACAGATACGCAGTATTTT. Filled out from reference TRBV9 and TRBJ2-3, the complete variable domain reads DSGVTQTPKHLITATGQRVTLRCSPRSGDLSVYWYQQSLDQGLQFLIQYYNGEERAKGNILERFSAQQFPDLHSELNLSSLELGDSALYFCASSASQGSTDTQYFGPGTRLTVL.

This clonotype was picked up many times. V gene TRBV7-2 combines with J gene TRBJ1-1; 8 nucleotides agree with TRBD1. The CDR3 loop spans 14 amino acids. J lost 4 bases, V lost 5 bases, and 6 bases had no gene match. CDR1 is SGHTA and CDR2 is FQGNSA in the germline V gene. CDR3 bases: TGTGCCAGCAGCCTACAGGGGGACGGCACTGAAGCTTTCTTT. Protein: CASSLQGDGTEAFF.

The rearrangement joins TRBV6-5 to TRBJ1-1; TRBD1 matches 9 bases. J was trimmed by 9 bases and V by 4 bases; bases with no gene match: 6. CDR1 and CDR2 (germline): MNHEY, SVGAGI. This CDR3 comprises 13 residues. CDR3 sequence (DNA): TGTGCCAGCAGTTCCGGGACAGGGACCAAAGCTTTCTTT. Protein sequence: CASSSGTGTKAFF.

The rearrangement links TRBV11-2 to TRBJ1-2, with 8 bases matching TRBD1. CDR1 is SGHAT, CDR2 FQNNGV, per germline. The CDR3 has 13 amino acids. V was clipped by 4 bases and J by 5 bases; unmatched bases: 3. This CDR3 reads CASSWQGAYGYTF. The CDR3 bases are TGTGCCAGCAGCTGGCAGGGGGCGTATGGCTACACCTTC.

This clonotype was counted many times. The chain combines TRBV12-3 or TRBV12-4 with TRBJ1-2, with TRBD1 matching 7 bases. The trim removed 1 base at V and 5 bases at J, leaving 7 bases unmatched. The CDR3 has 15 residues. Here the CDR3 reads CASSLGRGPGYGYTF. The CDR3 DNA is TGTGCCAGCAGTTTAGGAAGGGGGCCCGGGTATGGCTACACCTTC.

This clonotype was found many times. This chain joins TRBV5-6 and TRBJ2-1; 11 bases match TRBD2. The CDR3 runs 13 residues. With 5 bases clipped from V and 7 bases from J, the junction kept 2 bases outside the gene matches. Per the germline V gene, CDR1 is SGHDT and CDR2 is YYEEEE. This chain's CDR3 is CASRASGRNEQFF. The CDR3 DNA sequence: TGTGCCAGCAGGGCTAGCGGGAGGAATGAGCAGTTCTTC. The full variable domain, rest sourced from reference TRBV5-6 and TRBJ2-1, is DAGVTQSPTHLIKTRGQQVTLRCSPKSGHDTVSWYQQALGQGPQFIFQYYEEEERQRGNFPDRFSGHQFPNYSSELNVNALLLGDSALYLCASRASGRNEQFFGPGTRLTVL.

This clonotype was detected ten times or more. This CDR3 reads CASSLASQEQYF. In nucleotides, the CDR3 is TGTGCCAGCAGTTTAGCCAGTCAGGAGCAGTACTTC. The rearrangement joins TRBV12-3 or TRBV12-4 to TRBJ2-7; D uncertain. The CDR3 totals 12 residues. Trimming took 0 bases from V and 7 from J, leaving 7 bases between them.

This clonotype was counted many times. V and J are TRBV20-1 and TRBJ2-5; 7 bases map to TRBD2. From germline, CDR1 is DFQATT and CDR2 SNEGSKA (reference sequence). Losses at the gene ends were 3 bases for V and 2 bases for J; bases not matched to a gene: 9. The CDR3 has 15 amino acids. The CDR3 DNA reads TGCAGTGCTAGGGCCTCTACTAGCGCGCAAGAGACCCAGTACTTC. This sequence encodes CSARASTSAQETQYF.

This clonotype was counted at least ten times. The V and J genes are TRBV7-2 and TRBJ2-1; D is uncertain. The CDR3 contains 13 residues. Trimming shortened V by 1 base and J by 5 bases, and 6 bases separated the two germline ends. The germline CDR1 and CDR2 sequences are SGHTA and FQGNSA. DNA of the CDR3: TGTGCCAGCAGCTTAGGTAGGGACAATGAGCAGTTCTTC. This gives the protein CASSLGRDNEQFF.

This clonotype has ten or more counts. The chain couples TRBV5-5 to TRBJ2-3; 8 bases line up with TRBD2. The V gene end was trimmed by 3 bases and the J gene end by 2 bases; junction bases not matched to a gene: 8. The length of the CDR3 is 16 residues. Germline V CDR1 and CDR2: SGHKS, YYEKEE (reference sequence). The CDR3 region is CASSSSGGAYTDTQYF. The CDR3 DNA is TGTGCCAGCAGCTCATCGGGGGGGGCTTACACAGATACGCAGTATTTT. The entire variable domain, with the rest obtained from reference TRBV5-5 and TRBJ2-3, is as follows: DAGVTQSPTHLIKTRGQQVTLRCSPISGHKSVSWYQQVLGQGPQFIFQYYEKEERGRGNFPDRFSARQFPNYSSELNVNALLLGDSALYLCASSSSGGAYTDTQYFGPGTRLTVL.

This clonotype occurred many times. The gene calls are TRBV5-1 and TRBJ2-2; TRBD2 matches 8 bases. Germline-derived CDR1 and CDR2 are SGHRS and YFSETQ. The junction had 15 bases not matched to a gene; V was cut back by 4 bases and J by 10 bases. The CDR3 extends over 16 amino acids. CDR3 sequence (DNA): TGCGCCAGCAGCGCGGGACTAGTTACAGGGACGGAGGAGCTGTTTTTT. Its translation is CASSAGLVTGTEELFF.

This clonotype showed up many times. This chain connects TRBV7-9 to TRBJ1-1; D may be TRBD1 (6 bases). The germline V gene encodes CDR1 SEHNR and CDR2 FQNEAQ (reference sequence). This CDR3 contains 14 residues. Deletions cut 2 bases from V and 4 bases from J, with 11 bases between. DNA for the CDR3: TGTGCCAGCAGCTTAAACACAGGGTCCACTGAAGCTTTCTTT. This encodes CASSLNTGSTEAFF.

The sample holds many counts of this clonotype. The chain links TRBV5-1 to TRBJ2-3; 7 nucleotides agree with TRBD1. CDR1 SGHRS and CDR2 YFSETQ come from the germline V gene. After removal of 5 bases from V and 2 bases from J, the junction contained 8 bases not matched to a gene. CDR3 length: 15 amino acids. DNA of the CDR3: TGCGCCAGCAGTATAGCAGGACAGGACACAGATACGCAGTATTTT. Its protein product is CASSIAGQDTDTQYF.

This clonotype was counted many times. The CDR3 DNA is TGTGCCAGCAGCCCGTGGACAGACAATGAGCAGTTCTTC. Residues: CASSPWTDNEQFF. The chain combines TRBV14 with TRBJ2-1; possible D gene TRBD1, 6 bases. Germline CDR1 SGHDN, CDR2 FVKESK. The CDR3 runs to 13 residues. Trimming took 4 bases from V and 5 from J, leaving 9 bases between them. Filled out from reference TRBV14 and TRBJ2-1, the complete variable domain reads EAGVTQFPSHSVIEKGQTVTLRCDPISGHDNLYWYRRVMGKEIKFLLHFVKESKQDESGMPNNRFLAERTGGTYSTLKVQPAELEDSGVYFCASSPWTDNEQFFGPGTRLTVL.

This clonotype has ten or more counts. The chain carries TRBV20-1 and TRBJ2-7; TRBD2 matches 9 bases. CDR1 DFQATT and CDR2 SNEGSKA come from the germline V gene (reference sequence). The junction had 5 bases not matched to a gene; V was cut back by 3 bases and J by 2 bases. The CDR3 is 14 amino acids. Here the CDR3 DNA reads TGCAGTGCTAGCTTTAGCGGGGGAGCCTACGAGCAGTACTTC. This gives the protein CSASFSGGAYEQYF.

This clonotype was detected ten times or more. The gene calls are TRBV5-5 and TRBJ2-1; no firm D call. Trimming stripped 2 bases from V and 14 bases from J, with 11 bases between. This CDR3 has 11 residues. The germline V gene has CDR1 SGHKS and CDR2 YYEKEE (reference sequence). The CDR3 reads CASSLSSREFF. The DNA of the CDR3 is TGTGCCAGCAGCTTATCGTCGAGAGAGTTCTTC.

This clonotype came up many times. This chain links TRBV20-1 with TRBJ2-4; D unclear. V was cut by 6 bases and J by 0 bases, with 9 bases left in between. This CDR3 has 13 amino acids. Germline V gene sequence: CDR1 DFQATT, CDR2 SNEGSKA (reference sequence). The CDR3 region is CSAPRLAKNIQYF. In nucleotides, the CDR3 is TGCAGTGCACCGCGACTAGCCAAAAACATTCAGTACTTC.

Many counts were recorded for this clonotype. V and J are TRBV20-1 and TRBJ1-2; tentatively, D is TRBD1 (5 bases). Germline V lookup: CDR1 DFQATT, CDR2 SNEGSKA (reference sequence). CDR3 length: 15 residues. V was clipped by 3 bases and J by 4 bases, with 18 bases between them. The CDR3 sequence: CSARFSRGSVYGYTF. Written as DNA, the CDR3 is TGCAGTGCTAGGTTTTCAAGGGGATCTGTCTATGGCTACACCTTC.

The table lists this clonotype with many counts. V is TRBV5-1 and J is TRBJ2-1, with 7 nucleotides matching TRBD2. This CDR3 has 15 amino acids. Germline V gives CDR1 SGHRS, CDR2 YFSETQ. Unmatched junction bases numbered 8, after V lost 0 bases and J lost 8 bases. The chain's CDR3 is CASSLVGGGPHEQFF. The CDR3 DNA sequence: TGCGCCAGCAGCTTGGTTGGGGGGGGTCCCCATGAGCAGTTCTTC.

This clonotype was seen ten or more times. The genes are TRBV12-3 or TRBV12-4 and TRBJ2-1, with 7 bases aligning to TRBD2. The V gene end was trimmed by 5 bases and the J gene end by 6 bases; junction bases not matched to a gene: 7. This CDR3 region has 14 residues. The CDR3 is CASSVGLVGNEQFF. The CDR3 DNA reads TGTGCCAGCAGTGTCGGACTAGTAGGCAATGAGCAGTTCTTC.